This is a list of T cell receptor beta chains from one sample in a study of blood T cell repertoires in COVID-19. Libraries were prepared by immunoSEQ multiplex PCR; TCRdb keeps only in-frame clonotypes and omits some of them. The sample shows 250,000 to 300,000 clones, roughly 90% of them seen only once. Sequenced: peripheral blood. Source of these receptors: a woman under 40 with acute or convalescent COVID-19. CDR3s include the opening cysteine and the closing phenylalanine or tryptophan. A D gene is named only where the DNA matches it firmly.

D: .
J: TRBJ2-5
V: TRBV6-2/TRBV6-3
length: 15
DNA: TGTGCCAGCAGTTACCAGGGGCTTCAACAAGAGACCCAGTACTTC
CDR3: CASSYQGLQQETQYF

D: TRBD1
J: TRBJ1-1
V: TRBV25-1
length: 14
DNA: TGTGCCAGCAGTGGCAAACAGGGGACTACTGAAGCTTTCTTT
CDR3: CASSGKQGTTEAFF

D: TRBD1
J: TRBJ2-7
V: TRBV3-1/TRBV3-2
length: 17
DNA: TGTGCCAGCAGCCAAGAAGCAGCCGGGACAGGGGGTTACGAGCAGTACTTC
CDR3: CASSQEAAGTGGYEQYF

D: .
J: TRBJ2-2
V: TRBV6-5
length: 12
DNA: TGTGCCAGCAGGAACTTCGCCGGGGAGCTGTTTTTT
CDR3: CASRNFAGELFF

D: .
J: TRBJ2-3
V: TRBV24-1
length: 18
DNA: TGTGCCACCAGTGATAGCCCACCGGGGAGCGGGAGCACAGATACGCAGTATTTT
CDR3: CATSDSPPGSGSTDTQYF

D: TRBD1
J: TRBJ2-7
V: TRBV18
length: 15
DNA: TGTGCCAGCTCACCCAGGGGGCGCGGATCCTACGAGCAGTACTTC
CDR3: CASSPRGRGSYEQYF

D: TRBD2
J: TRBJ2-1
V: TRBV29-1
length: 14
DNA: TGCAGCGTTGAGGGCGGGAGGGCTATAAATGAGCAGTTCTTC
CDR3: CSVEGGRAINEQFF

D: .
J: TRBJ2-3
V: TRBV27
length: 14
DNA: TGTGCCAGCAGTGCCCTGACTAGCACAGATACGCAGTATTTT
CDR3: CASSALTSTDTQYF

D: TRBD2
J: TRBJ2-1
V: TRBV14
length: 13
DNA: TGTGCCAGCAGCCAAGTGATAGCGGGTGAGCAGTTCTTC
CDR3: CASSQVIAGEQFF

D: .
J: TRBJ2-5
V: TRBV3-1/TRBV3-2
length: 15
DNA: TGTGCCAGCAGCCAAGGACCCAGGGTTGGAGAGACCCAGTACTTC
CDR3: CASSQGPRVGETQYF

D: TRBD1
J: TRBJ2-2
V: TRBV10-1
length: 16
DNA: TGCGCCAGCACATCACGGGACAGGTCGAACACCGGGGAGCTGTTTTTT
CDR3: CASTSRDRSNTGELFF

D: .
J: TRBJ2-7
V: TRBV5-6
length: 13
DNA: TGTGCCAGCAGCTTAGGGGGACCCTACGAGCAGTACTTC
CDR3: CASSLGGPYEQYF

D: TRBD2
J: TRBJ2-1
V: TRBV9
length: 15
DNA: TGTGCCAGCAGCGTAGAACTAGCGGCATTCAATGAGCAGTTCTTC
CDR3: CASSVELAAFNEQFF

D: TRBD2
J: TRBJ2-1
V: TRBV5-1
length: 18
DNA: TGCGCCAGCAGCCCCCGACGGACTAGCGGGAGCTCCTACAATGAGCAGTTCTTC
CDR3: CASSPRRTSGSSYNEQFF

D: .
J: TRBJ1-1
V: TRBV27
length: 14
DNA: TGTGCCAGCAGTTCACCAACAGGGTACACTGAAGCTTTCTTT
CDR3: CASSSPTGYTEAFF

D: .
J: TRBJ1-2
V: TRBV6-5
length: 11
DNA: TGTGCCAGCAGTCGAAGCGGAAGCTACACCTTC
CDR3: CASSRSGSYTF

D: .
J: TRBJ2-1
V: TRBV19
length: 11
DNA: TGTGCCACCGGTTTCTACAATGAGCAGTTCTTC
CDR3: CATGFYNEQFF

D: .
J: TRBJ2-7
V: TRBV5-6
length: 15
DNA: TGTGCCAGCAGCACATCGACTAGTAGTGGGAACGAGCAGTACTTC
CDR3: CASSTSTSSGNEQYF